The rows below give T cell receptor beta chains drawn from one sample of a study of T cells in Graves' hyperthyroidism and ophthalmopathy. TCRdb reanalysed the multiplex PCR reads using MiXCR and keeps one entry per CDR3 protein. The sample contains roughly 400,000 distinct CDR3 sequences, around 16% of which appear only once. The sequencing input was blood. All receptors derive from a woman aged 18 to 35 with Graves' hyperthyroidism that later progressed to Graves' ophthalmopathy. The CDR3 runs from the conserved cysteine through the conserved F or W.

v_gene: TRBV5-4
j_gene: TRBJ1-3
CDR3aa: CASTFGGGQGVQNTIYF

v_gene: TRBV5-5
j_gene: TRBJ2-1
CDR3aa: CASSYNRGSSYNEQFF

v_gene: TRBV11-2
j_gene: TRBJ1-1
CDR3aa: CASSLHRGATEAFF

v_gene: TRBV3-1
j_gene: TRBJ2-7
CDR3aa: CASSVGQSYEQYF

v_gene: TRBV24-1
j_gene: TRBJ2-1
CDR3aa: CATSGTSGFLTYNEQFF

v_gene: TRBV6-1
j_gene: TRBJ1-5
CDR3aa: CASRRTGTGVQPQHF

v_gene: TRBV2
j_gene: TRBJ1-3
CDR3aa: CASRDTSGNTIYF

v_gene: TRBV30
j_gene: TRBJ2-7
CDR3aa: CAWSRSSGSYEQYF

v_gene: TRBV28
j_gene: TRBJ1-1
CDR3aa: CASSAYREETEAFF

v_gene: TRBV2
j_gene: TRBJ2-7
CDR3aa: CASSTQGTSSEQYF

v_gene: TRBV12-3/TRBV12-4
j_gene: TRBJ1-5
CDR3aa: CASSRAGISNQPQHF

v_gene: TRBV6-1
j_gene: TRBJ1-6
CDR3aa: CASRSVRNSPLHF

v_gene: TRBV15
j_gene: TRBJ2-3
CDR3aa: CATSRRQGVTDTQYF

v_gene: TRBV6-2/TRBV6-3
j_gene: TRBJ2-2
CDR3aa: CASSYSRATNTGELFF